The entry that follows covers one T cell receptor beta chain sequence. This clonotype was observed at least ten times. Its recognized antigen is unknown. No much larger clone is present one base from it, and per-base qualities are unavailable. V is cut back by 5 bases and J by 2 bases, with 8 bases in the junction unmatched. There are 15 amino acids in the CDR3, from cysteine to phenylalanine inclusive. CDR3 DNA is the only sequence kept; it has 45 bases, read in frame from the first base. Per the germline V gene, SGHAT is the CDR1 and FQNNGV is the CDR2. These data originate in a study of response to subunit inactivated influenza vaccine (dated by TCRdb to 2017 to 2018). Broadly, across the study: The study used deep quantitative T cell receptor repertoire profiling to track responses to a trivalent subunit inactivated influenza vaccine.

Results and caveats for the whole study, not just this receptor: According to the authors, only a limited number of new T cells may be recruited by each seasonal influenza vaccination.

The receptor library was made with RT-PCR. The sequencing machine was an Illumina HiSeq 2500. The public reads were run again by TCRdb, first through fastp at Q25 and then through MiXCR, and only productive beta chains were kept. Each record represents a unique CDR3 protein, reported with the most common genes and DNA among its rows. Present in this sample are fewer than 800,000 distinct CDR3 sequences, more than 15% of which were seen just once. The ten largest make up 11% of the sample. The specimen comprised PBMCs from blood, sampled about 12 days after vaccination. This sequence uses TRBV11-2 and TRBJ2-5; 7 nucleotides in the junction match TRBD1. This receptor was identified in a man between 50 and 59 years old who received an inactivated influenza vaccine. Donor details come from another sample of the same person, matched by shared clones. The CDR3 loop reads CASSRGQTIQETQYF. At the DNA level, the sequence is TGTGCCAGCAGCCGGGGACAGACCATACAAGAGACCCAGTACTTC.